The subject of this entry is one T cell receptor beta chain. V trimming: 1 base; J trimming: 2 bases; junction bases outside the gene matches: 6. Germline assignment: CDR1 SGDLS and CDR2 YYNGEE. CDR3 size: 16 residues. Method: immunoSEQ multiplex PCR; TCRdb's copy keeps in-frame clones and lacks some. The table has 45,000 to 70,000 clones, approximately 90% seen once. These data are taken from a study of T cell changes during pregnancy in multiple sclerosis. The sequence came from a female donor in good health, enrolled as a control in a pregnancy study. Sequences were derived from peripheral blood, sampled in the third trimester of pregnancy. The chain recombines TRBV9 with TRBJ2-3, with 8 nucleotides matching TRBD2. CDR3 loop: CASSVTSGIITDTQYF. As DNA, the CDR3 is TGTGCCAGCAGCGTAACTAGCGGAATTATCACAGATACGCAGTATTTT.